These 24 T cell receptor beta chains were sequenced from one sample in a study of T cells in tumors and immune-related adverse events (dated by TCRdb to the early 2020s). The treatment or condition label, read with the paper, signifies: nivolumab (PD-1 blockade) given before sampling. The library was produced with the immunoSEQ multiplex PCR assay. Imported from immuneACCESS, the table was reduced by TCRdb to in-frame sequences with V and J called. These copies leave out some clones; in studies compared against another copy, an unresolved V gene accounts for under half, and the cause of the remainder is not known. Across this sample there are roughly 20,000 clones, with about nine tenths seen only once. Clones ranked in the top ten supply more than 1.1% of the sample. Sequences were derived from lymph node tissue, sampled from a patient treated with anti-PD-1 therapy. Source of these receptors: a female donor with metastatic renal cell carcinoma.

The chain recombines TRBV7-9 with TRBJ1-5; no firm D call. The CDR3 has 16 amino acids. Germline V lookup: CDR1 SEHNR, CDR2 FQNEAQ (reference sequence). V shed 1 base and J shed 0 bases, with 10 bases lying between them. Here the CDR3 reads CASSLGGSRSNQPQHF. Here the CDR3 DNA reads TGTGCCAGCAGCTTAGGAGGGAGTCGTAGCAATCAGCCCCAGCATTTT.

V gene TRBV4-2 combines with J gene TRBJ1-6; D remains ambiguous. The CDR3 spans 17 residues. CDR1 is LGHNA and CDR2 is YNFKEQ in the germline V gene. Trimming pared 3 bases from V and 0 bases from J, leaving 12 bases between. The CDR3 region is CASSHEPGSSYNSPLHF. DNA for the CDR3: TGTGCCAGCAGCCATGAGCCTGGGAGCTCCTATAATTCACCCCTCCACTTT.

This rearrangement joins TRBV27 to TRBJ2-3; unclear D gene. V gave up 6 bases and J gave up 6 bases, with 7 bases separating them. Germline values: CDR1 MNHEY, CDR2 SMNVEV (reference sequence). The CDR3 is 11 amino acids. This CDR3 reads CASSRRDTQYF. In nucleotides, the CDR3 is TGTGCCAGCAGCCGTCGGGATACGCAGTATTTT.

This chain connects TRBV6-6 to TRBJ1-3, with 7 bases that match TRBD1. Germline CDR1 reads MNHNY; CDR2 reads SVGAGI (reference sequence). V lost 2 bases, J lost 4 bases, and 5 bases stayed unmatched. The CDR3 is 15 amino acids. Written as DNA, the CDR3 is TGTGCCAGCAGTTACACACAGGGGACGGGAAACACCATATATTTT. This codes for CASSYTQGTGNTIYF.

The chain employs TRBV29-1 and TRBJ2-7, with D possibly being TRBD1 or TRBD2 (5 bases each). Between the trimmed V and J ends, which lost 5 bases and 5 bases, there was a span of 10 bases. Germline values: CDR1 SQVTM, CDR2 ANQGSEA. CDR3 length: 11 residues. CDR3 protein: CSVSRGDEQYF. DNA of the CDR3: TGCAGCGTTTCCCGGGGCGACGAGCAGTACTTC.

The gene calls are TRBV15 and TRBJ2-7, with 11 positions matching TRBD2. The germline V gene encodes CDR1 LNHNV and CDR2 YYDKDF (reference sequence). The V gene end was trimmed by 3 bases and the J gene end by 6 bases; junction bases not matched to a gene: 7. The CDR3 runs 15 residues. CDR3 amino acids: CATSSQLAGAREQYF. CDR3 coding DNA: TGTGCCACCAGCAGCCAACTAGCGGGGGCCCGCGAGCAGTACTTC.

The V gene is TRBV4-1, the J gene TRBJ2-3, with TRBD2 identical over 11 bases. This CDR3 is 17 amino acids long. Per the germline V gene, CDR1 is MGHRA and CDR2 is YSYEKL. After removal of 4 bases from V and 2 bases from J, the junction contained 8 bases not matched to a gene. The CDR3 nucleotides are TGCGCCAGCAGCCGCGGACTAGCGGGTTCGGCCACAGATACGCAGTATTTT. It encodes CASSRGLAGSATDTQYF.

V is TRBV15 and J is TRBJ1-5, with D maybe TRBD1 (5 bases). Trimming took 0 bases from V and 4 from J, leaving 13 bases between them. CDR3 length: 16 amino acids. Germline V gene sequence: CDR1 LNHNV, CDR2 YYDKDF (reference sequence). DNA of the CDR3: TGTGCCACCAGCAGAGATAGAGACAGAGAAAATCAGCCCCAGCATTTT. Translation: CATSRDRDRENQPQHF.

The J gene is TRBJ1-5, the V gene TRBV15, with TRBD1 identical over 7 bases. Germline assignment: CDR1 LNHNV and CDR2 YYDKDF (reference sequence). The V gene end was trimmed by 5 bases and the J gene end by 1 base; junction bases not matched to a gene: 14. This CDR3 has 18 residues. The CDR3 here is CATSSERDSLSSNQPQHF. The CDR3 bases are TGTGCCACCAGCTCTGAACGGGACAGCTTATCGAGCAATCAGCCCCAGCATTTT. The variable domain in full, with the rest retrieved from reference TRBV15 and TRBJ1-5, is DAMVIQNPRYQVTQFGKPVTLSCSQTLNHNVMYWYQQKSSQAPKLLFHYYDKDFNNEADTPDNFQSRRPNTSFCFLDIRSPGLGDTAMYLCATSSERDSLSSNQPQHFGDGTRLSIL.

This rearrangement joins TRBV9 to TRBJ1-2; weak D call: TRBD1 (5 bases). Per the germline V gene, CDR1 is SGDLS and CDR2 is YYNGEE. This CDR3 has 13 residues. Between the trimmed V and J ends, which lost 2 bases and 3 bases, there was a span of 8 bases. DNA for the CDR3: TGTGCCAGCAGCGTCGGGGGTGACTATGGCTACACCTTC. It codes for CASSVGGDYGYTF.

The chain uses TRBV19 and TRBJ2-7, with D possibly being TRBD2 (6 bases). Germline values: CDR1 LNHDA, CDR2 SQIVND (reference sequence). The CDR3 runs 15 residues. Deletions cut 1 base from V and 3 bases from J, with 13 bases between. The CDR3 region has the DNA TGTGCCAGTAGTATAGTTGTGGGGACTCACTACGAGCAGTACTTC. Translated: CASSIVVGTHYEQYF.

The V gene is TRBV5-6, the J gene TRBJ1-1; D call uncertain. Trimming removed 4 bases at V and 1 base at J, with 8 bases between. Germline CDR1 and CDR2: SGHDT and YYEEEE. The CDR3 runs 13 residues. The CDR3 coding sequence is TGTGCCAGCAGCCGGACGGCGAACACTGAAGCTTTCTTT. Protein: CASSRTANTEAFF.

The CDR3 reads CASSMGQANQPQHF. The CDR3, as DNA: TGTGCCAGCAGCATGGGACAGGCCAATCAGCCCCAGCATTTT. J is TRBJ1-5 and V is TRBV7-9; the match to TRBD1 covers 8 bases. Germline V gene sequence: CDR1 SEHNR, CDR2 FQNEAQ (reference sequence). This CDR3 has 14 amino acids. V trimming: 5 bases; J trimming: 3 bases; junction bases outside the gene matches: 3. The complete variable domain, with remaining parts taken from reference TRBV7-9 and TRBJ1-5, reads DTGVSQNPRHKITKRGQNVTFRCDPISEHNRLYWYRQTLGQGPEFLTYFQNEAQLEKSRLLSDRFSAERPKGSFSTLEIQRTEQGDSAMYLCASSMGQANQPQHFGDGTRLSIL.

The chain is built from TRBV5-8 and TRBJ1-4; 9 nucleotides agree with TRBD1. Germline V gene data show CDR1 as SGHTS and CDR2 as YDEGEE. The CDR3 loop spans 18 amino acids. V shed 1 base, J shed 8 bases, and the junction held 15 bases outside the gene matches. The CDR3 region is CASSLYRGTGGRAEKLFF. The CDR3, as DNA: TGTGCCAGCAGCTTGTATCGGGGAACAGGGGGCAGGGCGGAAAAACTGTTTTTT.

The V call is TRBV9, the J call TRBJ1-1, with 9 positions matching TRBD1. The CDR3 contains 15 residues. Germline V lookup: CDR1 SGDLS, CDR2 YYNGEE. V shed 4 bases and J 1 base; nucleotides not matched to a gene: 5. CDR3 loop: CASSRGQGGNTEAFF. For the CDR3, the DNA is TGTGCCAGCAGCAGGGGACAGGGAGGGAACACTGAAGCTTTCTTT.

This clone was observed a single time. This chain joins TRBV19 and TRBJ2-7; 10 bases match TRBD2. V lost 2 bases to trimming and J lost 3 bases; unmatched junction nucleotides: 4. The CDR3 length is 15 residues. Germline CDR1 LNHDA, CDR2 SQIVND (reference sequence). The CDR3 loop reads CASSILASGSYEQYF. The CDR3 coding sequence is TGTGCCAGTAGTATATTGGCTAGCGGGAGCTACGAGCAGTACTTC.

The V gene is TRBV4-2, the J gene TRBJ2-1, with 10 bases fitting TRBD2. Looked up from germline, CDR1 is LGHNA and CDR2 is YNFKEQ. CDR3 length: 15 amino acids. J lost 9 bases, V lost 0 bases, and 5 bases had no gene match. CDR3 loop: CASSQDLAGDREQFF. CDR3 bases: TGTGCCAGCAGCCAAGATCTAGCGGGAGATCGTGAGCAGTTCTTC.

Regarding this clone: Other DNA sequences of this sample code for an identical CDR3. The V gene is TRBV28, the J gene TRBJ1-1, with D uncertain. Germline V gene sequence: CDR1 MDHEN, CDR2 SYDVKM. V lost 3 bases to trimming and J lost 6 bases, with 8 bases between them. This CDR3 spans 12 amino acids. CDR3 coding DNA: TGTGCCAGCAGTTTCCGTAGGGCTGAAGCTTTCTTT. This translates into CASSFRRAEAFF.

This rearrangement joins TRBV27 to TRBJ2-1; D is uncertain. The germline gives CDR1 MNHEY, CDR2 SMNVEV (reference sequence). The length of the CDR3 is 15 residues. V lost 4 bases to trimming and J lost 3 bases, with 13 bases between them. For the CDR3, the DNA is TGTGCCAGCAGTTCACCCAATTCCTACTACAATGAGCAGTTCTTC. Translation gives CASSSPNSYYNEQFF.

The chain couples TRBV11-3 to TRBJ1-4; weak D call: TRBD1 (5 bases). Deletions cut 0 bases from V and 4 bases from J, with 9 bases between. CDR3 size: 15 residues. Looked up from germline, CDR1 is SGHNT and CDR2 is YENEEA. DNA of the CDR3: TGTGCCAGCAGCTTAGATGCAGGGAGTAATGAAAAACTGTTTTTT. It encodes CASSLDAGSNEKLFF.

The chain recombines TRBV11-2 with TRBJ1-1; 9 bases align to TRBD1. The CDR3 contains 13 residues. The germline CDR1 and CDR2 sequences are SGHAT and FQNNGV. V trimming: 8 bases; J trimming: 5 bases; junction bases outside the gene matches: 6. The CDR3 sequence is CASGGTGITEAFF. The CDR3 DNA reads TGTGCCAGCGGGGGGACAGGGATAACTGAAGCTTTCTTT.

The chain carries TRBV19 and TRBJ2-4; no clear D gene. The CDR3 is 15 amino acids. The V gene lost 3 bases and the J gene lost 7 bases, with 16 bases spanning the gap. The germline V gene encodes CDR1 LNHDA and CDR2 SQIVND (reference sequence). The CDR3 sequence is CASSMDGLMSNIQYF. The CDR3 bases are TGTGCCAGTAGTATGGACGGTTTAATGAGTAACATTCAGTACTTC.

The chain couples TRBV4-1 to TRBJ2-1; D is uncertain. Germline V lookup: CDR1 MGHRA, CDR2 YSYEKL. This CDR3 is 15 amino acids long. Trimming removed 1 base from V and 3 bases from J, with 10 bases in between. This CDR3 is CASSQGPQDYNEQFF. CDR3 coding DNA: TGCGCCAGCAGCCAAGGTCCTCAAGACTACAATGAGCAGTTCTTC.

The gene calls are TRBV5-4 and TRBJ1-1; D gene uncertain. This CDR3 has 11 amino acids. Germline V lookup: CDR1 SGHNT, CDR2 YYREEE (reference sequence). V was cut by 6 bases and J by 6 bases, with 9 bases left in between. The CDR3 nucleotides are TGTGCCAGCAAGCTTGGATCTGAAGCTTTCTTT. This codes for CASKLGSEAFF.